Each of the 14 T cell receptor beta chains below was sequenced from the same sample in a study of cytomegalovirus exposure and HLA in healthy donors. Researchers ran the PCR with 60 Vbeta and 13 Jbeta primers. The data were produced by immunoSEQ multiplex PCR, yet TCRdb's version contains in-frame clones alone and is incomplete. The table records fewer than 140,000 clones, just over 70% of them present only once. Sequencing was carried out using PBMCs. The receptors were gathered from a boy aged 5-17 years in good health and CMV-seronegative.

Points on this clone: The sample carries other DNA sequences with the same CDR3. The rearrangement joins TRBV6-5 to TRBJ1-2, with a weak D call TRBD1 (6 bases). This CDR3 is 12 amino acids long. With 6 bases removed from V and 5 bases from J, the gap between germline ends came to 10 bases. The V gene's germline CDR1 is MNHEY and CDR2 SVGAGI. This CDR3 reads CASRSTGYGYTF. As DNA, the CDR3 is TGTGCCAGCAGGTCAACAGGGTATGGCTACACCTTC.

In this sample, this clone turned up a few times. This chain uses TRBV5-5 with TRBJ1-2; weak D call: TRBD1 (5 bases). The length of the CDR3 is 13 residues. Trimming removed 4 bases from V and 8 bases from J, with 15 bases in between. In germline, CDR1 is SGHKS, CDR2 YYEKEE (reference sequence). CDR3 in amino acids: CASSVAGIRGYTF. DNA for the CDR3: TGTGCCAGCAGCGTGGCAGGGATCCGGGGCTACACCTTC. Full variable domain (missing parts from reference TRBV5-5 and TRBJ1-2): DAGVTQSPTHLIKTRGQQVTLRCSPISGHKSVSWYQQVLGQGPQFIFQYYEKEERGRGNFPDRFSARQFPNYSSELNVNALLLGDSALYLCASSVAGIRGYTFGSGTRLTVV.

The chain combines TRBV11-1 with TRBJ1-1, with D unclear. The ends were cut back, 3 bases at V and 3 bases at J, with 8 bases in the middle. In germline, CDR1 is SGHAT, CDR2 FQDESV (reference sequence). The CDR3 has 13 residues. CDR3 nucleotides: TGTGCCAGCAGCTTGAGCAGGTACACTGAAGCTTTCTTT. Translated: CASSLSRYTEAFF.

The rearrangement joins TRBV6-1 to TRBJ1-4; D not resolved. V was cut by 3 bases and J by 8 bases, with 19 bases left in between. The CDR3 covers 16 residues. Germline CDR1 reads MNHNS; CDR2 reads SASEGT. CDR3 region: CASSDNLGSGDEKLFF. CDR3 DNA: TGTGCCAGCAGTGATAACCTGGGGAGCGGAGACGAAAAACTGTTTTTT.

V gene TRBV6-1 combines with J gene TRBJ1-2; D gene ambiguous. Germline assignment: CDR1 MNHNS and CDR2 SASEGT. V lost 2 bases to trimming and J lost 0 bases, with 10 bases between them. The CDR3 is made up of 15 amino acids. The DNA for the CDR3 is TGTGCCAGCAGTGAAACCGGGTTCGCTAACTATGGCTACACCTTC. Translated, it gives CASSETGFANYGYTF.

The chain recombines TRBV5-1 with TRBJ2-5; possible D gene TRBD1, 6 bases. Germline V gives CDR1 SGHRS, CDR2 YFSETQ. Between the trimmed V and J ends, which lost 6 bases and 3 bases, there was a span of 18 bases. The CDR3 is 15 residues long. DNA for the CDR3: TGCGCCAGCACGGACCTCCGAAGGGGGAAAGAGACCCAGTACTTC. This sequence encodes CASTDLRRGKETQYF.

A few counts support this clone. The chain combines TRBV29-1 with TRBJ2-3; no clear D. Looked up from germline, CDR1 is SQVTM and CDR2 is ANQGSEA. The CDR3 runs 14 residues. CDR3 amino acids: CAVGAVPSTDTQYF. CDR3 nucleotide sequence: TGCGCTGTAGGCGCGGTCCCTAGCACAGATACGCAGTATTTT.

The chain has TRBV27 and TRBJ2-3; D may be TRBD2 (6 bases). The V gene lost 6 bases and the J gene lost 6 bases, with 16 bases spanning the gap. Per germline, CDR1 MNHEY and CDR2 SMNVEV (reference sequence). This CDR3 has 14 amino acids. CDR3 nucleotide sequence: TGTGCCAGCAGATTGGGGGACTTCTGGGATACGCAGTATTTT. Its translation is CASRLGDFWDTQYF.

CDR3 sequence reads: CASSVALGREGTEAFF. The CDR3 coding sequence is TGTGCCAGCAGCGTAGCTCTCGGGAGGGAAGGTACTGAAGCTTTCTTT. This chain joins TRBV9 and TRBJ1-1; the D is unclear. The CDR3 covers 16 residues. V gave up 0 bases and J gave up 5 bases, with 17 bases separating them. Germline CDR1 reads SGDLS; CDR2 reads YYNGEE.

The rearrangement joins TRBV2 to TRBJ2-7; D gene uncertain. Trimming stripped 8 bases from V and 4 bases from J, with 9 bases between. Germline-derived CDR1 and CDR2 are SNHLY and FYNNEI. CDR3 length: 11 residues. DNA for the CDR3: TGTGCCAGCTCGGTCTCGTACGAGCAGTACTTC. It translates to CASSVSYEQYF.

CDR3 in DNA: TGTGCCAGTAGTCCCCGGACAGTCTCCTACGAGCAGTACTTC. This gives the protein CASSPRTVSYEQYF. The rearrangement links TRBV19 to TRBJ2-7; D possibly corresponds to TRBD1 (6 bases). The CDR3 length is 14 residues. Trimming cost V 5 bases and J 0 bases, with 11 bases left between them. Germline lookup yields CDR1 LNHDA and CDR2 SQIVND (reference sequence).

This clone appeared a few times. V usage is TRBV27 and J usage is TRBJ2-7; TRBD2 is a possible D gene (5 bases). Germline values: CDR1 MNHEY, CDR2 SMNVEV (reference sequence). The CDR3 has 15 amino acids. The V gene lost 3 bases and the J gene lost 6 bases, with 18 bases spanning the gap. The CDR3 spells CASSLTGVDPSEQYF. The DNA of the CDR3 is TGTGCCAGCAGTTTGACCGGGGTTGATCCCTCCGAGCAGTACTTC.

The chain links TRBV27 to TRBJ1-2; no definite D call. Germline values: CDR1 MNHEY, CDR2 SMNVEV (reference sequence). Trimming removed 6 bases at V and 7 bases at J, with 15 bases between. The CDR3 is made up of 13 amino acids. The CDR3, as DNA: TGTGCCAGCAGCTCACTTGCTCCCCTTGGCTACACCTTC. It codes for CASSSLAPLGYTF.

V is TRBV28 and J is TRBJ2-2; the D gene is possibly TRBD2 (6 bases). CDR3 size: 13 residues. Per the germline V gene, CDR1 is MDHEN and CDR2 is SYDVKM. Trimming took off 6 bases at V and 5 bases at J, with 10 bases between the two ends. The CDR3 sequence is CASRGRRTGELFF. For the CDR3, the DNA is TGTGCCAGCAGGGGGAGGAGGACCGGGGAGCTGTTTTTT.